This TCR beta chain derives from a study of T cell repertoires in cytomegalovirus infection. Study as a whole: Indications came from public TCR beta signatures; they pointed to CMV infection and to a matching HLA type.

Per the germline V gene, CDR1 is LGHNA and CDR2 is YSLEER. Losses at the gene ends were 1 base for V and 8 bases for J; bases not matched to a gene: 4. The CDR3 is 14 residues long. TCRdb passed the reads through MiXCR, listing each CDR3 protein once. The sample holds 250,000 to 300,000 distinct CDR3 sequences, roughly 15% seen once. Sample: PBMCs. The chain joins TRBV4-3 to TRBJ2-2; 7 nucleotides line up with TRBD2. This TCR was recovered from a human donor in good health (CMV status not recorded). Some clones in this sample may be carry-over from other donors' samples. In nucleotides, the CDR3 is TGCGCCAGCAGCCAAGTCGGGGGGATGGGGGAGCTGTTTTTT. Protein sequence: CASSQVGGMGELFF.